This TCR beta chain was captured in a study of T cells after yellow fever vaccination. In its sample, this clonotype was seen many times. Using its own MiXCR run on the 5' RACE reads, TCRdb lists one record per CDR3 protein. The table includes about 150,000 distinct CDR3 sequences, roughly 6.2% detected once. The sequencing used CD4+ T cells sorted from PBMCs, collected on the day of the first yellow fever vaccination. This clonotype was sampled from a young man who received the YFV17D yellow fever vaccine.

CDR3 residues: CASSLWGSPDSYTF. As DNA, the CDR3 is TGTGCCAGCAGCTTATGGGGCTCCCCGGACAGCTACACCTTC. The V gene is TRBV7-9, the J gene TRBJ1-2; D may be TRBD1 (5 bases). Trimming removed 2 bases at V and 9 bases at J, with 16 bases between. CDR3 length: 14 residues. CDR1 and CDR2 (germline): SEHNR, FQNEAQ (reference sequence).